At least ten counts were recorded for the clone carrying this T cell receptor beta chain. The record originates from a study of T cells in Graves' hyperthyroidism and ophthalmopathy. Unmatched junction bases numbered 5, after V lost 5 bases and J lost 2 bases. Germline V CDR1 and CDR2: SNHLY, FYNNEI. This CDR3 has 14 amino acids. Amplification of TCR beta CDR3 regions was performed using RNA transcripts as template. Initially, a first-round RT-PCR of the TCR CDR3 employed the HTBI primer set. TCRdb recomputed calls from the multiplex PCR reads with MiXCR, one row per CDR3 protein. The data contain fewer than 600,000 distinct CDR3 sequences, approximately 15% of them seen just once; the ten biggest clones take up roughly 17%.

The material sequenced was blood. This receptor was taken from a woman younger than 30 with Graves' hyperthyroidism. The genes are TRBV2 and TRBJ2-5; 7 nucleotides agree with TRBD2. The CDR3 coding sequence is TGTGCCAGCAGTCGACTAGCCCCACAAGAGACCCAGTACTTC. It translates to CASSRLAPQETQYF.